This T cell receptor beta chain was documented in a study of shared clonotypes between healthy human individuals. The wider study: The study enrolled a couple of women and three men aged 18 to 49.

General observations from the study: Clonotype sharing among donors, it was expected, would be affected by sequencing depth.

Approximately 91 million PBMCs supplied genomic DNA for unsorted samples. Libraries were prepared by immunoSEQ multiplex PCR; TCRdb keeps only in-frame clonotypes and omits some of them. The sample consists of 400,000 to 600,000 clones, 79% of them appearing once. This clone showed up just a few times. Its matching antigen is unknown. Sequenced: PBMCs. The TCR comes from a middle-aged woman in good health. Some clones in this sample may be carry-over from other donors' samples.

The CDR3 protein is CASSLGTSGIYTGELFF. The DNA for the CDR3 is TGTGCCAGCAGCTTGGGTACGAGCGGGATATACACCGGGGAGCTGTTTTTT. The V gene is TRBV5-5, the J gene TRBJ2-2; 7 bases align to TRBD2. CDR1 and CDR2 from the germline V gene are SGHKS and YYEKEE (reference sequence). This CDR3 has 17 residues. V lost 0 bases and J lost 3; bases outside the gene matches: 8.